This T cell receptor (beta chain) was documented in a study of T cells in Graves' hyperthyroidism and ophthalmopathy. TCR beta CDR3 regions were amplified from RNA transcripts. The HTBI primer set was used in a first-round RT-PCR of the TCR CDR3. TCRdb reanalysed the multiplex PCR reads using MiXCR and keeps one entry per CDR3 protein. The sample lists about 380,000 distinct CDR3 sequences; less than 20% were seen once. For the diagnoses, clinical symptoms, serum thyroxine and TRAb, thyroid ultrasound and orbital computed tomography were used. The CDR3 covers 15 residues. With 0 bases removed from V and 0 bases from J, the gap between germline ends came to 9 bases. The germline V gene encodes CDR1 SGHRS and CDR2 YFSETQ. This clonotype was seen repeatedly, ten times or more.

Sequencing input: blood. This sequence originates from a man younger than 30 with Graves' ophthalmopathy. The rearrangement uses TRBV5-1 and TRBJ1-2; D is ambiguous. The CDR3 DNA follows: TGCGCCAGCAGCTTGGTAGGAACATCTAACTATGGCTACACCTTC. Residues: CASSLVGTSNYGYTF.